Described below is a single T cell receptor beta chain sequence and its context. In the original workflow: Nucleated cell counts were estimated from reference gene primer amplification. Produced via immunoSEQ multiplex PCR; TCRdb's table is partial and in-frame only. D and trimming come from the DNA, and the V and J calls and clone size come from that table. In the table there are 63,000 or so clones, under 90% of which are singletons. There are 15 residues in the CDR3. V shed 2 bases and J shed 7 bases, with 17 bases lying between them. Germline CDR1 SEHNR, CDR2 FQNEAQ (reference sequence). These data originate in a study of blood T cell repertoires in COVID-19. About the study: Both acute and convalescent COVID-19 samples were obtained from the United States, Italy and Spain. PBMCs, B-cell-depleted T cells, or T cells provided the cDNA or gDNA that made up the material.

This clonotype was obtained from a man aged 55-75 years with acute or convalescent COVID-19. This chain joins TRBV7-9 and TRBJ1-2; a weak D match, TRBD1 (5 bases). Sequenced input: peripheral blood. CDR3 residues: CASSLRGFENFGYTF. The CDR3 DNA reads TGTGCCAGCAGCTTAAGGGGCTTCGAGAATTTTGGCTACACCTTC.